Detailed here is one TCR beta chain. Its specificity is unknown. These data come from a study of persistence of HIV-infected CD4 T cells. The immunoSEQ assay was version 4, run in survey mode. Profiled with immunoSEQ multiplex PCR; TCRdb holds only in-frame clones, not every one. The table shows fewer than 40,000 clones, with 82% occurring only once. This CDR3 has 15 amino acids. Trimming cost V 5 bases and J 0 bases, with 13 bases left between them. CDR1 is MNHEY and CDR2 is SVGAGI in the germline V gene. Stimulation used approximately 10 ug/mL lysate from CMV-infected fibroblasts. Memory cells lacking CD40L and CD69 with high CD45RO were sorted.

This sequence originates from an adult woman with HIV who was CMV-seropositive. This chain connects TRBV6-5 to TRBJ1-1; D unclear. Sequenced here: CD4+ T cells sorted from PBMCs after approximately 18-hour stimulation, sampled from a patient who received antiretroviral therapy. Here the CDR3 reads CASSIGPRMNTEAFF. The CDR3 DNA is TGTGCCAGCAGTATAGGGCCGAGGATGAACACTGAAGCTTTCTTT.